These 8 T cell receptor beta chains were sequenced from one sample in a study of T cells after yellow fever vaccination. A single record per CDR3 protein comes from TCRdb applying MiXCR to the 5' RACE reads. The sample carries over 110,000 distinct CDR3 sequences, 6.5% to 8.5% recorded once. Sequencing was performed on CD4+ T cells sorted from PBMCs, taken 5 days after the yellow fever booster vaccination. These receptors all come from a man between 25 and 39 years old who received the YFV17D yellow fever vaccine.

This clonotype was seen at least ten times. The chain is built from TRBV5-1 and TRBJ2-2; the match to TRBD2 covers 14 bases. The CDR3 is 15 amino acids. Germline trimming cut 4 bases from V and 6 bases from J; bases unmatched to any gene: 2. CDR1 SGHRS and CDR2 YFSETQ come from the germline V gene. The CDR3 bases are TGCGCCAGCAGCGAGGGACTAGCGGGAGCCGGGGAGCTGTTTTTT. Amino acid sequence: CASSEGLAGAGELFF.

This clonotype was detected ten times or more. The chain employs TRBV20-1 and TRBJ2-5; D might be TRBD1 (6 bases). CDR1 is DFQATT, CDR2 SNEGSKA, per germline (reference sequence). The CDR3 consists of 15 residues. Trimming removed 3 bases at V and 5 bases at J, with 19 bases between. The CDR3 spells CSARGSTGNLETQYF. CDR3 DNA: TGCAGTGCTAGGGGCTCGACAGGCAACTTGGAGACCCAGTACTTC.

This clonotype was recorded at least ten times. The CDR3 is CASSSRRGLTNTGELFF. In DNA form, the CDR3 reads TGTGCCAGCAGCTCCCGTAGGGGACTGACGAACACCGGGGAGCTGTTTTTT. The genes are TRBV14 and TRBJ2-2; a possible D gene is TRBD2 (6 bases). With 5 bases removed from V and 0 bases from J, the gap between germline ends came to 16 bases. The CDR3 has 17 residues. Germline assignment: CDR1 SGHDN and CDR2 FVKESK.

This clonotype occurred many times. This chain connects TRBV11-2 to TRBJ2-1; 7 bases are shared with TRBD1. Per the germline V gene, CDR1 is SGHAT and CDR2 is FQNNGV. The CDR3 has 14 residues. V was clipped by 7 bases and J by 0 bases; unmatched bases: 3. As DNA, the CDR3 is TGTGCCAGCAATCCAGGGGGCTCCTACAATGAGCAGTTCTTC. Residues: CASNPGGSYNEQFF.

In its sample, this clonotype was seen a few times. The chain couples TRBV12-3 or TRBV12-4 to TRBJ2-1; 10 nucleotides match TRBD2. The CDR3 runs to 18 residues. Unmatched junction bases numbered 12, after V lost 0 bases and J lost 7 bases. The CDR3 loop reads CASSLASNLIAGGNEQFF. The CDR3 DNA reads TGTGCCAGCAGTTTAGCCTCAAACCTGATAGCGGGAGGTAATGAGCAGTTCTTC.

This clonotype showed up many times. V is TRBV11-2 and J is TRBJ2-2; TRBD2 aligns across 7 bases. This CDR3 has 16 amino acids. The germline CDR1 and CDR2 sequences are SGHAT and FQNNGV. J gave up 4 bases and V 5 bases, and 10 bases lay outside the gene matches. The CDR3 sequence is CASSPSAGGSTGELFF. DNA of the CDR3: TGTGCCAGCAGCCCCTCGGCAGGCGGGAGCACCGGGGAGCTGTTTTTT.

This clonotype was detected ten times or more. This chain links TRBV9 with TRBJ2-7, with 9 bases aligning to TRBD2. The ends lost 3 bases at V and 2 bases at J; junction bases unmatched: 6. The CDR3 is made up of 15 amino acids. CDR1 and CDR2 from the germline V gene are SGDLS and YYNGEE. CDR3 bases: TGTGCCAGCAGCGAAGGTAGCGGGAGTCCCTACGAGCAGTACTTC. This codes for CASSEGSGSPYEQYF.

This clonotype was counted only a few times. The gene calls are TRBV12-3 or TRBV12-4 and TRBJ1-4; TRBD1 matches 9 bases. The CDR3 runs to 14 residues. V trimming: 1 base; J trimming: 7 bases; junction bases outside the gene matches: 1. DNA of the CDR3: TGTGCCAGCAGTTTAGGGACAGGGGTTGAAAAACTGTTTTTT. Translating gives CASSLGTGVEKLFF.